This T cell receptor beta chain was observed in a study of T-cell memory formation after mild COVID-19. TCRdb re-derived calls from the 5' RACE reads in MiXCR, one entry per CDR3 protein. The table lists fewer than 350,000 distinct CDR3 sequences, around 17% of them singletons. The CDR3 contains 13 residues. Per germline, CDR1 KGHSH and CDR2 LQKENI. The trim removed 8 bases at V and 0 bases at J, leaving 3 bases unmatched. This chain joins TRBV18 and TRBJ2-5, with 7 bases lining up with TRBD1. The material sequenced was PBMCs or a T cell subset sorted from them (not recorded which). The TCR sequence derives from a man aged 18 to 29 who had mild COVID-19 (a few samples of this study predate the infection). Cell type and time point are not known. CDR3 protein: CASTQGNQETQYF. CDR3 nucleotides: TGTGCCAGCACACAGGGGAACCAAGAGACCCAGTACTTC.